This T cell receptor (beta chain) was profiled in a study of T cells in Graves' hyperthyroidism and ophthalmopathy. Study observations and caveats: Most thyroid clonotypes with frequency above 0.001 were detected in blood.

Amplified regions were TCR beta CDR3 sequences from RNA transcripts. HTBI primers drove first-round RT-PCR of the TCR CDR3. Each CDR3 protein is one row after TCRdb ran MiXCR on the multiplex PCR reads. There are around 400,000 distinct CDR3 sequences in the sample; around 14% occur only once, and around 30% lies in the top ten. This clonotype was seen at least ten times. Its cognate antigen is unknown. The length of the CDR3 is 15 residues. V was trimmed by 1 base and J by 8 bases, leaving 12 bases between them. The germline V gene has CDR1 MDHEN and CDR2 SYDVKM. The PBMCs had their origin in about 9.7 ml of fresh peripheral blood.

This clonotype was sampled from a woman between 18 and 30 years old with Graves' hyperthyroidism that later progressed to Graves' ophthalmopathy. The V call is TRBV28, the J call TRBJ1-6; D is possibly TRBD1 (5 bases). Sequencing used blood. CDR3 coding DNA: TGTGCCAGCAGTTTATTCGGGGGTTTGGATTCACCCCTCCACTTT. It encodes CASSLFGGLDSPLHF.